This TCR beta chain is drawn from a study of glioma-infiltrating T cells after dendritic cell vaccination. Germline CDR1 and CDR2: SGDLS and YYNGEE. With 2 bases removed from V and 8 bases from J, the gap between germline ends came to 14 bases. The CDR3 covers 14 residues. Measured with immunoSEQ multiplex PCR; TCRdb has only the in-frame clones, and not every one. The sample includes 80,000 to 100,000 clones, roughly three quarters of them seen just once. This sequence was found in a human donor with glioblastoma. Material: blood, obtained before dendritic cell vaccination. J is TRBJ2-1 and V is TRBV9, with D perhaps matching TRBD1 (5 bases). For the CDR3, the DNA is TGTGCCAGCAGCGTGACAGCAACCGGAGATGAGCAGTTCTTC. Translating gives CASSVTATGDEQFF. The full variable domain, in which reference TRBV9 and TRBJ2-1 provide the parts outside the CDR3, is DSGVTQTPKHLITATGQRVTLRCSPRSGDLSVYWYQQSLDQGLQFLIQYYNGEERAKGNILERFSAQQFPDLHSELNLSSLELGDSALYFCASSVTATGDEQFFGPGTRLTVL.